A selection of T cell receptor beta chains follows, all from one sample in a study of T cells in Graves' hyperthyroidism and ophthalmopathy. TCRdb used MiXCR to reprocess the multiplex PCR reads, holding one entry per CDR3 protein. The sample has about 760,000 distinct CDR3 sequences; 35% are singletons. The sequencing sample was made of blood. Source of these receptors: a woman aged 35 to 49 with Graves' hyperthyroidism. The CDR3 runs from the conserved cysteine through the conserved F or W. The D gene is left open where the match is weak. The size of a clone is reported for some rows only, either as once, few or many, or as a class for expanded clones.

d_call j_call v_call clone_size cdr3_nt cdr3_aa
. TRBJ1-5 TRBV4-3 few TGCGCCAGCAGCCAAGATCGTCCAGGCCTCTCCAATCAGCCCCAGCATTTT CASSQDRPGLSNQPQHF
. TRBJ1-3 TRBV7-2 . TGTGCCAGCAGCTTTGGGGGGGCTGGAAACACCATATGTTTT CASSFGGAGNTICF
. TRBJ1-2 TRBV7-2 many TGTGCCAGCAGCTTAGCGGGCTTCGGCACAGGGTTGCACTATGGCTACACCTTC CASSLAGFGTGLHYGYTF
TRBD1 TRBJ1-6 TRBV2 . TGTGCCAGCAGTCTTCAGGGGGCCCGGATAACCCATTCACCCCTCCACTTT CASSLQGARITHSPLHF
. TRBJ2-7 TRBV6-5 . TGTGCCAGCAGTTACTCAAAACTTGGGACATCCTACGAGCAGCACTTC CASSYSKLGTSYEQHF
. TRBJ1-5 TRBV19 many TGTGCCAGTAGTATAGATCGGGTCTACAGGACCGATAGCAATCAGCCCCAGCATTTT CASSIDRVYRTDSNQPQHF
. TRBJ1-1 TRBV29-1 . TGCAGCGTTGTGGGCCTGGGGAACACTGAAGCTTTCTTT CSVVGLGNTEAFF
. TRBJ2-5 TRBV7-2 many TGTGCCAGCAGCCTCACCCCAGGGTTCGGCCAAGAGACCCAGTACTTC CASSLTPGFGQETQYF
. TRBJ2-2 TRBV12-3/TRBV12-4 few TGTGCCAGCAGTAAAAGGGGCCCGAACACCGGGGAGCTGTTTTTT CASSKRGPNTGELFF
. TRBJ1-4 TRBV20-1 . TGCAGTGCCCTTGAGAGGGCTAGTGAAAAACTGTTTTTT CSALERASEKLFF
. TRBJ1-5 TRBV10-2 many TGCGCCAGCAGTGACCTCGACGAACAGCTTAATCAGCCCCAGCATTTT CASSDLDEQLNQPQHF
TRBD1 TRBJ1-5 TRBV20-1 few TGCAGTGCTAGGGGGACAGGGGGCGCCTACAATCAGCCCCAGCATTTT CSARGTGGAYNQPQHF
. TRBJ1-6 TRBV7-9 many TGTGCCAGCAGCTTCGGGGGTCCGGATTCACCCCTCCACTTT CASSFGGPDSPLHF
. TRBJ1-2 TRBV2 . TGTGCCAGCAGTGTCCAGCGGGGGGGCTACACCTTC CASSVQRGGYTF
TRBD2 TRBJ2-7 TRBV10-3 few TGTGCCAGCAGTTTCGCGCCGAGACTAGCGGGAGAATACGAGCAGTACTTC CASSFAPRLAGEYEQYF
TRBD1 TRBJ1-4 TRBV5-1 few TGCGCCAGCAGCTTGGACAGGGGTGGTGGAAAACTGTTTTTT CASSLDRGGGKLFF
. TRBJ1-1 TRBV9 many TGTGCCAGCAGCGTAGCCGCGAACACTGAAGCTTTCTTT CASSVAANTEAFF
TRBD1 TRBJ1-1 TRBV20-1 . TGCAGCGGAAGACAGGGATCGTTATCTGAAGCTTTCTTT CSGRQGSLSEAFF
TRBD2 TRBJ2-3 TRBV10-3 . TGTGCCGCCAATAGGGAGGGCGGGACAGATACGCAGTATTTT CAANREGGTDTQYF
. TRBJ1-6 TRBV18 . TGTGCCAGCTCACCTGACGGGAAGGTCGGCCACTTT CASSPDGKVGHF
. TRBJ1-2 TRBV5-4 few TGTGCCAGCAGCTGGGACAACGACTACACCTTC CASSWDNDYTF
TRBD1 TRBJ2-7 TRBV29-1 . TGCAGCGTGGGACAGATGAGCTACGAGCAGTACTTC CSVGQMSYEQYF
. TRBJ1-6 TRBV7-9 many TGTGCCAGCAGCCCCGCTCCGGCACCCCTCCACTTT CASSPAPAPLHF
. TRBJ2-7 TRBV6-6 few TGTGCCAGCAGTGAATATCTCGGAAGGTACGGAACCTACGAGCAGTACTTC CASSEYLGRYGTYEQYF
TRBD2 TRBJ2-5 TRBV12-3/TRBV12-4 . TGTGCCAGCAGTTTTGGTCCGGGACTAGCGGGAGAAGAGACCCAGTACTTC CASSFGPGLAGEETQYF
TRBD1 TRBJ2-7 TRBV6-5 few TGTGCCAGCAGTTACTCAGGGGGCCGATCCTACGAGCAGTACTTC CASSYSGGRSYEQYF
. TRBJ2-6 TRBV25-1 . TGTGCCAGCAGTCCTGGGGGGTTAGATGGCTCTGGGGCCAACGTCCTGACTTTC CASSPGGLDGSGANVLTF
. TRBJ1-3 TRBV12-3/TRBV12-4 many TGTGCCAGCAGCCGGGGGGCAGGGACATCTGTCACCATATATTTT CASSRGAGTSVTIYF
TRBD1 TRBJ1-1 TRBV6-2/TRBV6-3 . TGTGCCAGCAGTTACCGGTCAACAGGGGAGACCTCTGAAGCTTTCTTT CASSYRSTGETSEAFF
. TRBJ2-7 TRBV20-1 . TGCAGTGCTAGAGATTGGGGCAGGACCTTTTCTCCTTACGAGCAGTACTTC CSARDWGRTFSPYEQYF
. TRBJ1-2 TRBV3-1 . TGTGCCAGCAGCCACCGACAGGTCTATGGCTACACCTTC CASSHRQVYGYTF
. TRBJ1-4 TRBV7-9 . TGTGCCAGCAGCTATAGGACCCGCCCCGCCTGGCTGTTTTTT CASSYRTRPAWLFF
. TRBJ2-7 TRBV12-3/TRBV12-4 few TGTGCCAGCAGCCCAGGACAGTCCCCCTACGAGCAGTACTTC CASSPGQSPYEQYF
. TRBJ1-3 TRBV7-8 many TGTGCCAGCAGCGAGGACGGACACTCTGGAAACACCATATATTTT CASSEDGHSGNTIYF
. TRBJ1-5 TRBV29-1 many TGCAGCGTTGAAGAAGATCCAACATTGGGTCAGCCCCAGCATTTT CSVEEDPTLGQPQHF
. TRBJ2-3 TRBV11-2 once TGTGCCAGCAGCTTAGATCAAGATACGCAGTATTTT CASSLDQDTQYF
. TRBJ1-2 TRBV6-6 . TGTGCCAGCGGTACCCAGCGGTTCGGGGGCTACACCTTC CASGTQRFGGYTF
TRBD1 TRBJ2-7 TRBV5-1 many TGCGCCAGCAGCTTGGGGACAGGGGGAGCGAACGAGCAGTACTTC CASSLGTGGANEQYF
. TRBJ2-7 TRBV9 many TGTGCCAGCAGCGTAGCCCCCTCGGGGTACGAGCAGTACTTC CASSVAPSGYEQYF
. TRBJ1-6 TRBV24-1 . . CATSGWGSGANVHF
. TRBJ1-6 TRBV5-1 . TGTGCCAGCAGCCGGTACGACCCAGGGAAAAGCTCCTATAATTCACCCCTCCACTTT CASSRYDPGKSSYNSPLHF
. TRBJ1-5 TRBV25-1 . TGTGCCAGCAGTTACTCCGGAAAAAATCAGCCCCAGCATTTT CASSYSGKNQPQHF
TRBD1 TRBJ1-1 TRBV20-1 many TGCAGTGCTAGGACAGGGGGCTTTGCGGACACTGAAGCTTTCTTT CSARTGGFADTEAFF
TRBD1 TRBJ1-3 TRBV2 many TGTGCCAGCAGGCCGACAGGGTTGGGAAACACCATATATTTT CASRPTGLGNTIYF
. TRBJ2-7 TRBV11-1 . TGTGCCAGCAGCTTAGCCGGCAGTGCCTACGAGCAGTACTTC CASSLAGSAYEQYF
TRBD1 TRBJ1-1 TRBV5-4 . TGTGCCAGCAGCCCTTGGACAGGGGCGAACACTGAAGCTTTCTTT CASSPWTGANTEAFF
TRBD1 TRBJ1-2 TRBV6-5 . TGTGCCAGCAGTTACGGTGTTGACAGGGCGGGGTATGGCTACACCTTC CASSYGVDRAGYGYTF
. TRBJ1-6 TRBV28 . TGTGCCAGCAGCCTCGGACAGTATGGGTCACCCCTCCACTTT CASSLGQYGSPLHF
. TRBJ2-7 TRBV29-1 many TGCAGCGTTGAAGACCATAACAGGGACGAGCAGTACTTC CSVEDHNRDEQYF
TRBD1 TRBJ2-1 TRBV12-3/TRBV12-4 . TGTGCCAGCAGTCGACAGGGGGGGTCCTTTAATGAGCAGTTCTTC CASSRQGGSFNEQFF
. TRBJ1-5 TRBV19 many TGTGCCAGTACACCGGGGTATAGCAATCAGCCCCAGCATTTT CASTPGYSNQPQHF
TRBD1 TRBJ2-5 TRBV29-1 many TGCAGCGTTGTAGGGGGCGGTTTCCAAGAGACCCAGTACTTC CSVVGGGFQETQYF
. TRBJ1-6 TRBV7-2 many TGTGCCAGCAGCTTAAGCTCACCCCTCCACTTT CASSLSSPLHF
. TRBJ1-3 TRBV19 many TGTGCCAGTAGACCGCGGGGCGAGACTTCTGGAAACACCATATATTTT CASRPRGETSGNTIYF
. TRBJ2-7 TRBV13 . TGTGCCAGCAGCTCTCCGGACTACGAGCAGTACTTC CASSSPDYEQYF
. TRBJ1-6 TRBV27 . TGTGCCAGCAGTTTAGGGTCGAGGTCACCCCTCCACTTT CASSLGSRSPLHF
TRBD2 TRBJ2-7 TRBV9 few TGTGCCAGCAGCGTAGGGGGTGGGACTAGCGGGAGCGAGCAGTACTTC CASSVGGGTSGSEQYF